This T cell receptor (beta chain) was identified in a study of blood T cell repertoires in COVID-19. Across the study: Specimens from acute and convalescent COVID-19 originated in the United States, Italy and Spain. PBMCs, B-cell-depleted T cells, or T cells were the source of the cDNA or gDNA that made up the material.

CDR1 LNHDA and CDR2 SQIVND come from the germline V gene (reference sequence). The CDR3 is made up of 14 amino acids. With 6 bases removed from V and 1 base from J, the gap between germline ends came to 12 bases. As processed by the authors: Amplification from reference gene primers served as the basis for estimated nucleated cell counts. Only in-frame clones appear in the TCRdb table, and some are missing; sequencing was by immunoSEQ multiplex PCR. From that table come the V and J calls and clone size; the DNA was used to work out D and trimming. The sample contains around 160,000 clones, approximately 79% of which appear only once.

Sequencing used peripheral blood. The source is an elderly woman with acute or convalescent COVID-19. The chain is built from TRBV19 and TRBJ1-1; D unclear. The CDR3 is CASSRGFQNTEAFF. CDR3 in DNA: TGTGCCAGTAGCAGAGGGTTTCAGAACACTGAAGCTTTCTTT.